This T cell receptor beta chain was captured in a study of neurological immune-mediated disorders. A note on this clonotype: Its cognate antigen is unknown.

The CDR3 extends over 14 amino acids. Trimming took 6 bases from V and 3 from J, leaving 12 bases between them. Germline V lookup: CDR1 DFQATT, CDR2 SNEGSKA (reference sequence). The cDNA was generated through 5'RACE incorporating 10-nucleotide random UMIs. TCRdb passed the 5' RACE reads through MiXCR, listing each CDR3 protein once. Of around 64,000 distinct CDR3 sequences in the sample, 2.5% to 4% were seen once. The unsorted libraries were prepared from 2 million PBMCs (stored at -80 C). General study findings and limits: Patients with HTLV-1-associated myelopathy showed the most TCR clonal expansion. Those with multiple sclerosis showed the least, falling below healthy controls. Private repertoires in all groups were suggested by the finding that expanded clones across subjects shared no CDR3 amino acid sequences.

This chain joins TRBV20-1 and TRBJ1-6; perhaps TRBD1 as D (5 bases). Sequenced input: PBMCs. The sequence was collected from a woman aged 45-65 years with multiple sclerosis. The CDR3 loop reads CSAKTEDYNSPLHF. The CDR3 coding sequence is TGCAGTGCGAAGACAGAAGACTATAATTCACCCCTCCACTTT.